In its sample, the clone carrying this T cell receptor beta chain was seen a few times. Its antigen remains unknown. Isolating PBMCs gave at least 6.5 million of these cells per sample. Germline CDR1 and CDR2: SEHNR and FQNEAQ (reference sequence). Between the trimmed V and J ends, which lost 4 bases and 0 bases, there was a span of 13 bases. The CDR3 runs to 15 residues. Combining a sample-barcoded 5' primer with a J-beta primer mix, a second PCR ran for about 6 to 11 cycles. TCRdb reanalysed the 5' RACE reads using MiXCR and keeps one entry per CDR3 protein. The profile shows about a million distinct CDR3 sequences, more than 30% of them singletons. The sample belongs to a study of blood T cells in healthy people across ages. The study's findings and limits: Diversity estimated from one million T cells was considered an underestimate.

The J gene is TRBJ2-7, the V gene TRBV7-9, with D unclear. The clonotype was recovered from a man aged 18-30 years in good health. The sample consisted of blood. The CDR3: CASSYGPKNSYEQYF. CDR3 DNA: TGTGCCAGCAGCTATGGACCGAAAAACTCCTACGAGCAGTACTTC.